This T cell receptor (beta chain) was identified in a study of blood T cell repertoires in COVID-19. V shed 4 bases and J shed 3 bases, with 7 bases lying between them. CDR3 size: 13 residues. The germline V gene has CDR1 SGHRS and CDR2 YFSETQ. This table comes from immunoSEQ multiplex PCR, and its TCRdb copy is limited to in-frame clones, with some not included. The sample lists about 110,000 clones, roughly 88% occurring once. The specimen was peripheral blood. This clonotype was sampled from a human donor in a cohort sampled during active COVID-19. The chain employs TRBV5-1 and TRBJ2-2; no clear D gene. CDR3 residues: CASSPADTGELFF. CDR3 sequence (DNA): TGCGCCAGCAGCCCTGCAGACACCGGGGAGCTGTTTTTT. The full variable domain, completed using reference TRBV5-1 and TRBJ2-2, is KAGVTQTPRYLIKTRGQQVTLSCSPISGHRSVSWYQQTPGQGLQFLFEYFSETQRNKGNFPGRFSGRQFSNSRSEMNVSTLELGDSALYLCASSPADTGELFFGEGSRLTVL.